These 26 T cell receptor beta chains were sequenced from one sample in a study of T cells expressing NK-cell markers. TCRdb reprocessed the 5' RACE reads; each CDR3 protein has one entry and no DNA is given. Its listing shows roughly 150,000 distinct CDR3 sequences. The source material was blood T cells: a sorted CD56 or NKG2C T cell subset, CD4+ or CD8+ T cells, or bulk PBMC T cells (not recorded which). All receptors derive from a man aged 18-69 years in good health.

The rearrangement joins TRBV20-1 to TRBJ2-4; the TCRdb D gene call, TRBD1, has no DNA to confirm it. The CDR3 is made up of 15 amino acids. Germline CDR1 and CDR2: DFQATT and SNEGSKA (reference sequence). The CDR3 reads CSASQGGRGKNIQYF.

The chain is built from TRBV11-2 and TRBJ1-3; TCRdb designates TRBD1, a call that cannot be tested without DNA. The CDR3 length is 15 residues. From germline, CDR1 is SGHAT and CDR2 FQNNGV. CDR3 sequence: CASSLDRASGNTIYF.

The chain has TRBV12-3 or TRBV12-4 and TRBJ2-3; TCRdb's D gene call, TRBD2, goes unchecked for lack of DNA. This CDR3 is built from 15 residues. The CDR3 is CASSLGAAAGDTQYF.

This rearrangement joins TRBV6-5 to TRBJ2-4; TCRdb's D call, TRBD2, is unchecked because there is no DNA. The CDR3 loop spans 19 amino acids. CDR1 and CDR2 (germline): MNHEY, SVGAGI. The CDR3 loop reads CASSYLAGGPGTAKNIQYF.

The gene calls are TRBV5-1 and TRBJ2-2; TCRdb reports TRBD1, a call that lacks DNA to check it against. In germline, CDR1 is SGHRS, CDR2 YFSETQ. The CDR3 consists of 16 residues. The CDR3 loop reads CASSPGTGGYTGELFF.

The V and J genes are TRBV28 and TRBJ2-7; TCRdb's D call of TRBD1 is untestable without DNA. The CDR3 runs 15 residues. Germline V gives CDR1 MDHEN, CDR2 SYDVKM. This CDR3 is CASNIGHYISYEQYF. Together with reference TRBV28 and TRBJ2-7, the CDR3 gives the full variable domain: DVKVTQSSRYLVKRTGEKVFLECVQDMDHENMFWYRQDPGLGLRLIYFSYDVKMKEKGDIPEGYSVSREKKERFSLILESASTNQTSMYLCASNIGHYISYEQYFGPGTRLTVT.

V usage is TRBV19 and J usage is TRBJ2-1; the D call from TCRdb, TRBD1, cannot be confirmed without DNA. CDR3 size: 12 residues. The V gene's germline CDR1 is LNHDA and CDR2 SQIVND (reference sequence). CDR3 loop: CASSSRGLGEFF.

The chain combines TRBV12-3 or TRBV12-4 with TRBJ2-1; with no DNA, the TCRdb D assignment of TRBD2 cannot be verified. The length of the CDR3 is 19 residues. The CDR3 loop is CASNIAGAGAPHPYNEQFF.

This rearrangement joins TRBV7-2 to TRBJ2-1; no DNA is available, so the TRBD2 call from TCRdb remains unchecked. CDR1 is SGHTA and CDR2 is FQGNSA in the germline V gene. This CDR3 spans 17 amino acids. The CDR3 loop reads CASSLASGGPIYNEQFF.

This chain joins TRBV7-8 and TRBJ2-5; without DNA, the TCRdb call of TRBD2 cannot be checked. CDR3 length: 18 residues. CDR1 and CDR2 from the germline V gene are SGHVS and FQNEAQ. CDR3: CASSARTSGSVSRETQYF.

The V call is TRBV20-1, the J call TRBJ1-6; the D gene TCRdb calls, TRBD1, cannot be checked with no DNA. The CDR3 is 14 residues long. Per germline, CDR1 DFQATT and CDR2 SNEGSKA (reference sequence). CDR3: CSASWGAENSPLHF.

V usage is TRBV18 and J usage is TRBJ2-3; TCRdb names TRBD2, which stays unverified in the absence of DNA. Germline V lookup: CDR1 KGHSH, CDR2 LQKENI. The CDR3 runs to 17 residues. CDR3 loop: CASSSTGTSGPLDTQYF.

V usage is TRBV29-1 and J usage is TRBJ2-1. Germline CDR1 and CDR2: SQVTM and ANQGSEA. The CDR3 contains 14 residues. This CDR3 reads CSVDLVSSYNEQFF.

This chain joins TRBV15 and TRBJ1-5. Germline CDR1 LNHNV, CDR2 YYDKDF (reference sequence). The CDR3 consists of 15 residues. The CDR3 sequence: CATSRDFGGNQPQHF.

V is TRBV19 and J is TRBJ2-1; absent DNA, TCRdb's TRBD1 call cannot be checked. This CDR3 spans 15 amino acids. Germline CDR1 reads LNHDA; CDR2 reads SQIVND (reference sequence). CDR3 in amino acids: CASSPGSISVNEQFF. Combining the CDR3 with reference TRBV19 and TRBJ2-1 gives the whole variable domain DGGITQSPKYLFRKEGQNVTLSCEQNLNHDAMYWYRQDPGQGLRLIYYSQIVNDFQKGDIAEGYSVSREKKESFPLTVTSAQKNPTAFYLCASSPGSISVNEQFFGPGTRLTVL.

The CDR3 is CASPQRLAGAGEETQYF. J is TRBJ2-5 and V is TRBV21-1; without DNA, the TCRdb call of TRBD2 cannot be checked. TRBV21-1 represents a pseudogene. The CDR3 consists of 17 residues.

V gene TRBV2 combines with J gene TRBJ2-2. Germline CDR1 is SNHLY and CDR2 is FYNNEI. This CDR3 is built from 13 residues. This chain's CDR3 is CASLDVITGELFF.

The chain combines TRBV4-1 with TRBJ2-5. Germline V gene sequence: CDR1 MGHRA, CDR2 YSYEKL. The CDR3 totals 14 residues. This chain's CDR3 is CASSQSPRVETQYF.

The CDR3 protein is CASSLASGGEREQFF. V usage is TRBV7-9 and J usage is TRBJ2-1; TCRdb designates TRBD2, a call that cannot be tested without DNA. The CDR3 contains 15 residues. Germline lookup yields CDR1 SEHNR and CDR2 FQNEAQ (reference sequence). Full variable domain (remainder filled in from reference TRBV7-9 and TRBJ2-1): DTGVSQNPRHKITKRGQNVTFRCDPISEHNRLYWYRQTLGQGPEFLTYFQNEAQLEKSRLLSDRFSAERPKGSFSTLEIQRTEQGDSAMYLCASSLASGGEREQFFGPGTRLTVL.

CDR3 protein: CASSEILQGSYNEQFF. The chain uses TRBV6-1 and TRBJ2-1. The germline V gene has CDR1 MNHNS and CDR2 SASEGT. The CDR3 loop spans 16 amino acids.

The gene calls are TRBV6-2 or TRBV6-3 and TRBJ2-4; lacking DNA, the TRBD2 call made by TCRdb goes unchecked. Germline values: CDR1 MNHEY, CDR2 SVGEGT. CDR3 length equals 14 residues. The CDR3 reads CASSKLAGLNIQYF.

The rearrangement joins TRBV11-2 to TRBJ1-2. In germline, CDR1 is SGHAT, CDR2 FQNNGV. The CDR3 consists of 18 residues. CDR3 loop: CASSLGMAEPILNYGYTF.

The chain carries TRBV12-3 or TRBV12-4 and TRBJ2-5; TCRdb returns TRBD1, unconfirmable since there is no DNA. This CDR3 region has 15 residues. The CDR3 region is CASSLIYRGEETQYF.

CDR3 protein: CASSLDRPRVKMVFF. This rearrangement joins TRBV28 to TRBJ1-4; the TCRdb call, TRBD1, lacks DNA for checking. The germline CDR1 and CDR2 sequences are MDHEN and SYDVKM. The CDR3 length is 15 residues.

The chain links TRBV10-1 to TRBJ2-7; checking the TCRdb D call of TRBD2 is not possible without DNA. The germline V gene has CDR1 WNHNN and CDR2 SYGVQD (reference sequence). The CDR3 length is 18 residues. The CDR3 reads CASIMTGGLLARSYEQYF.

V and J are TRBV4-2 and TRBJ2-1. The CDR3 has 14 amino acids. Germline V gives CDR1 LGHNA, CDR2 YNFKEQ. The CDR3: CASSLGPDVNEQFF.